One and the same sample provided the 7 T cell receptor beta chains below, sequenced in a study of tumor-infiltrating lymphocytes in primary liver carcinoma. Constant-region priming of about 0.5 ug total RNA yielded TCR beta cDNA. Sequencing libraries for TCR beta derived from three nested multiplex PCR rounds that used slightly modified ARM-PCR. A C-beta reverse primer and TRBV1-TRBV30 forward primers served in each of the first two PCR rounds, at ten to eleven cycles apiece. TCRdb called the multiplex PCR reads again in MiXCR, with one record for every CDR3 protein. The sample shows fewer than 350,000 distinct CDR3 sequences, approximately 64% of them seen only once. They got blood RNA out of unsorted whole blood and also pulled out germline DNA. The sequencing sample was made of peripheral blood. The receptors here all came from a man aged 35-49 years with primary liver carcinoma and hepatitis B virus infection.

As concerns this clonotype: A much larger clone is a single base away; this may be a read error. The rearrangement uses TRBV6-1 and TRBJ2-7; D unclear. The V end was cut by 8 bases, the J end by 3 bases, with 14 bases between. CDR1 and CDR2 from the germline V gene are MNHNS and SASEGT. This CDR3 has 13 residues. In DNA form, the CDR3 reads TGTGCCAGCCGGGCCCGGAGCATCTACGAGCAGTACTTC. Translated, it gives CASRARSIYEQYF.

This clonotype has ten or more counts. The rearrangement links TRBV4-1 to TRBJ2-7, with D unclear. V lost 11 bases, J lost 1 base, and 18 bases lay in between. Germline CDR1 reads MGHRA; CDR2 reads YSYEKL. The CDR3 is 14 amino acids. CDR3 DNA: TGCGCCTTTACAGCCAGCCCCCTATCCTACGAGCAGTACTTC. Translating gives CAFTASPLSYEQYF.

Worth noting for this clonotype: One junction end does not reproduce the germline sequence, and a read error may be involved. V and J are TRBV12-3 or TRBV12-4 and TRBJ2-1, with TRBD2 identical over 15 bases. The CDR3 runs 17 residues. This CDR3 is CASSPGLAGGLINERFF. The CDR3 coding sequence is TGTGCCAGCAGTCCCGGACTAGCGGGAGGGCTGATAAATGAGCGGTTCTTC.

This clonotype came up once. An end of the junction does not agree with germline; a read error may underlie this. The chain joins TRBV11-2 to TRBJ2-1, with 8 bases lining up with TRBD2. The CDR3 is 15 residues long. CDR1 is SGHAT and CDR2 is FQNNGV in the germline V gene. The DNA for the CDR3 is TGTGTCAGCAATCCTCCGGGACTAGTAGGCATTGAGGAGTTCTTC. Its protein product is CVSNPPGLVGIEEFF.

Remarks on this clonotype: One end of the junction varies from germline; a read error may be responsible. This chain uses TRBV4-2 with TRBJ2-1; possible D gene TRBD1, 6 bases. The CDR3 is 16 amino acids. Germline assignment: CDR1 LGHNA and CDR2 YNFKEQ. For the CDR3, the DNA is TGTGCCAGCAACTCAAGTGGCTATTCAGGGGACAATGAGCATTTCTTC. Its translation: CASNSSGYSGDNEHFF.

This chain links TRBV4-1 with TRBJ2-7; 7 nucleotides agree with TRBD1. J lost 2 bases, V lost 0 bases, and 4 bases had no gene match. The germline gives CDR1 MGHRA, CDR2 YSYEKL. This CDR3 contains 15 residues. DNA for the CDR3: TGCGCCAGCAGCCAAGAGGAAGACAGGGCCTACGAGCAGTACTTC. Its translation: CASSQEEDRAYEQYF.

The chain links TRBV5-1 to TRBJ2-3; the match to TRBD2 covers 7 bases. CDR3 length: 14 residues. The V gene's germline CDR1 is SGHRS and CDR2 YFSETQ. J was trimmed by 2 bases and V by 5 bases; bases with no gene match: 5. DNA for the CDR3: TGCGCCAGCAGGTCCGGACTAGACACAGATACGCAGTATTTT. This gives the protein CASRSGLDTDTQYF.